This entry concerns a single T cell receptor beta chain. Within the sample, other DNA sequences also encode this same CDR3. This sample was taken from a study of T cell changes during pregnancy in multiple sclerosis. Libraries were prepared by immunoSEQ multiplex PCR; TCRdb keeps only in-frame clonotypes and omits some of them. The sample lists about 87,000 clones; about 93% were seen once. J was trimmed by 2 bases and V by 4 bases; bases with no gene match: 5. Germline CDR1 is SEHNR and CDR2 is FQNEAQ (reference sequence). CDR3 size: 14 residues. The V and J genes are TRBV7-9 and TRBJ2-7, with 7 bases fitting TRBD1. The source was peripheral blood, collected in the third trimester of pregnancy. The clonotype originates from a female donor in good health, enrolled as a control in a pregnancy study. The CDR3 spells CASSSRTGPYEQYF. CDR3 nucleotides: TGTGCCAGCAGCTCGCGGACAGGACCCTACGAGCAGTACTTC.